One and the same sample provided the 3 T cell receptor beta chains below, sequenced in a study of blood T cell repertoires in COVID-19. Data came from immunoSEQ multiplex PCR; TCRdb stores just in-frame clones and leaves some out. Seen here are about 61,000 clones, around nine tenths observed once, and the top ten hold around 21%. Sequenced: peripheral blood. The receptors were sampled from a woman aged 45 to 65 with active or convalescent COVID-19.

The chain combines TRBV5-4 with TRBJ2-2; D not resolved. Trimming stripped 4 bases from V and 1 base from J, with 5 bases between. The CDR3 extends over 13 amino acids. The germline gives CDR1 SGHNT, CDR2 YYREEE (reference sequence). The CDR3 is CASSGGNTGELFF. The DNA for the CDR3 is TGTGCCAGCAGCGGCGGGAACACCGGGGAGCTGTTTTTT.

This clone is a singleton in its sample. V usage is TRBV15 and J usage is TRBJ1-3; D unresolved. Trimming removed 0 bases at V and 1 base at J, with 7 bases between. The CDR3 is made up of 15 amino acids. Germline CDR1 and CDR2: LNHNV and YYDKDF (reference sequence). CDR3 nucleotide sequence: TGTGCCACCAGCAGAGATCCCACTTCTGGAAACACCATATATTTT. As protein: CATSRDPTSGNTIYF.

This chain links TRBV29-1 with TRBJ2-1, with 14 bases identical to TRBD2. Germline lookup yields CDR1 SQVTM and CDR2 ANQGSEA. Losses at the gene ends were 8 bases for V and 8 bases for J; bases not matched to a gene: 11. The CDR3 has 15 amino acids. The CDR3 sequence is CSLSGTSGSLDEQFF. CDR3 DNA sequence: TGCAGCCTTTCCGGGACTAGCGGGAGTTTAGATGAGCAGTTCTTC.